This T cell receptor beta chain was obtained from a study of OX40 agonist ivuxolimab in advanced cancers. As for the study in general: Patients were treated with intravenous ivuxolimab, dosed at 0.01 to 10 mg/kg and infused every 2 weeks.

Produced via immunoSEQ multiplex PCR; TCRdb's table is partial and in-frame only. The sample records some 85,000 clones, about 90% being singletons. Trimming cost V 2 bases and J 2 bases, with 13 bases left between them. The germline CDR1 and CDR2 sequences are SNHLY and FYNNEI. This CDR3 contains 15 residues. This TCR was sampled from an adult with an advanced solid tumor such as melanoma, head and neck, liver or kidney cancer. This specimen was CD4+ or CD8+ T cells sorted from blood, taken in a trial of the OX40 agonist ivuxolimab. The chain combines TRBV2 with TRBJ2-7, with TRBD1 as a possible D gene (6 bases). Here the CDR3 reads CASSEPLGAPYEQYF. The CDR3 coding sequence is TGTGCCAGCAGTGAACCCCTGGGGGCTCCCTACGAGCAGTACTTC.